This T cell receptor (beta chain) was recovered during a study of blood T cell repertoires in COVID-19 (TCRdb year 2020). Regarding the research as a whole: The collaborator samples originated in the United States, Italy and Spain and spanned the acute and convalescent phases of COVID-19. The material from the prospective study consisted of cDNA or gDNA derived from T cells, B-cell-depleted T cells, or PBMCs. The dataset comprised deeply sampled blood TCRbeta repertoires from subjects exposed to, actively infected with, or recovered from COVID-19. The repertoires were made available in a free public database intended to serve as a resource for research on the immune response to SARS-CoV-2. Samples came from the ongoing ImmuneRACE study (first 160 participants) plus 1,254 subjects from 6 global collaborators. A de-identified subject ID, COVID-19 status, age in years and sex were almost always included in the sample metadata. Where HLA class I and class II types were available, the types were taken from metadata supplied by the sample provider, not from assay-based typing. Study-level results and caveats: The amount of clinical and demographic metadata varied by source and participant and was provided uncurated.

Whole blood was collected in K2EDTA tubes by collaborating institutions according to the institutions' own protocols. For TCRbeta analysis, collaborators shipped samples in one of three forms: frozen whole blood, isolated PBMCs, or DNA extracted from either of those sample types. Regarding this clone: Its target antigen remains unknown. No per-base quality is available; no much larger clone lies one base away.

TCRbeta CDR3 regions were amplified from genomic DNA by means of the immunoSEQ Assay, a bias-controlled multiplex PCR. Per the original workflow: Within the assay, amplification of reference gene primers was used to estimate how many nucleated cells each sample contained. To quantify the absolute abundance of each unique TCRbeta CDR3 rearrangement, sequence reads were collapsed and filtered. Productive Simpson clonality was computed per sample as the square root of Simpson's diversity index over productive rearrangements. Held by TCRdb, this immuneACCESS table contains in-frame sequences only and omits some clones. Under half of the omission traces to an unresolved V gene where checked; the cause of the rest is unknown. That table furnishes V, J and clone size, whereas the DNA furnished D and trimming. Recorded for this sample are roughly 47,000 clones; 82% of them occurred a single time. Approximately 4% of the sample comes from the top ten.

Sequences were obtained from peripheral blood. The sequence was obtained from an older woman with acute or convalescent COVID-19.

This receptor has the CDR3 CASGRGVGEQFF. The nucleotide sequence is given as TGTGCCAGCGGGAGGGGTGTCGGTGAGCAGTTCTTC. Here the chain combines TRBV25-1 and TRBJ2-1, with 7 central nucleotides matching TRBD2. From its cysteine to its phenylalanine, the CDR3 spans 12 amino acids. Of all the DNA, just the CDR3 is kept, 36 bases in frame from base 1. After removal of 8 bases from V and 9 bases from J, the junction retains 7 bases not matched to a gene. As encoded in the germline V gene, CDR1 is MGHDK while CDR2 is SYGVNS.